The 28 T cell receptor beta chains reported below all come from one sample, sequenced in a study of cytomegalovirus exposure and HLA in healthy donors (dated by TCRdb to about 2017). The library was prepared using the immunoSEQ multiplex PCR assay. For the multiplex PCR, a mixture combining 60 forward primers for TCR Vbeta segments and 13 reverse primers for TCR Jbeta segments was used. Imported from immuneACCESS, the table was reduced by TCRdb to in-frame sequences with V and J called. These copies leave out some clones; in studies compared against another copy, an unresolved V gene accounts for under half, and the cause of the remainder is not known. The sample has roughly 100,000 clones on record, 77% of them singletons. The ten largest clones add up to around 4.5% of the sample. The material sequenced was PBMCs. The receptors derive from a woman between 40 and 55 years old in good health and CMV-seronegative.

This clone was counted only a few times. The conserved phenylalanine or tryptophan normally closing the CDR3 is absent here, so this likely arose from a read error. The DNA is omitted, as the CDR3 cannot be located on it reliably, and the CDR3 follows TCRdb's listing. The V call is TRBV30, the J call TRBJ1-2. Per germline, CDR1 GTSNPN and CDR2 SVGIG (reference sequence). Both ends counted, the CDR3 spans 12 residues. The CDR3 loop is CAWSVSDYGYTV.

V is TRBV6-6 and J is TRBJ2-1, with D maybe TRBD1 (6 bases). This CDR3 contains 13 residues. The V gene's germline CDR1 is MNHNY and CDR2 SVGAGI (reference sequence). Trimming stripped 6 bases from V and 3 bases from J, with 9 bases between. CDR3 sequence: CASSADSYNEQFF. The CDR3 nucleotides read TGTGCCAGCAGCGCGGACAGCTACAATGAGCAGTTCTTC.

This chain joins TRBV9 and TRBJ1-2; 8 nucleotides agree with TRBD1. The ends lost 2 bases at V and 4 bases at J; junction bases unmatched: 1. Per germline, CDR1 SGDLS and CDR2 YYNGEE. This CDR3 is built from 13 residues. CDR3 coding DNA: TGTGCCAGCAGCGTGGGACAGGCCTATGGCTACACCTTC. This translates into CASSVGQAYGYTF.

The V call is TRBV18, the J call TRBJ1-2; D ambiguous. Germline CDR1 is KGHSH and CDR2 is LQKENI. The CDR3 totals 17 residues. The V and J ends lost 3 bases and 4 bases respectively, with 21 bases between them. The CDR3: CASSPLSGDSGFYGYTF. The CDR3 DNA follows: TGTGCCAGCTCACCTTTGTCCGGCGACTCCGGCTTCTATGGCTACACCTTC. The full variable domain, its missing parts supplied by reference TRBV18 and TRBJ1-2, is NAGVMQNPRHLVRRRGQEARLRCSPMKGHSHVYWYRQLPEEGLKFMVYLQKENIIDESGMPKERFSAEFPKEGPSILRIQQVVRGDSAAYFCASSPLSGDSGFYGYTFGSGTRLTVV.

The V gene is TRBV7-9, the J gene TRBJ1-6; possible D gene TRBD1, 6 bases. Per the germline V gene, CDR1 is SEHNR and CDR2 is FQNEAQ (reference sequence). This CDR3 is built from 14 residues. The V end was cut by 6 bases, the J end by 8 bases, with 14 bases between. The CDR3 DNA follows: TGTGCCAGCAGTCCCGGGACATCTCATTCACCCCTCCACTTT. This translates into CASSPGTSHSPLHF.

This chain connects TRBV29-1 to TRBJ2-5, with 10 bases fitting TRBD2. The CDR3 runs to 16 residues. The junction had 14 bases not matched to a gene; V was cut back by 6 bases and J by 4 bases. CDR1 and CDR2 from the germline V gene are SQVTM and ANQGSEA. CDR3 residues: CSVEYQAGGPRETQYF. CDR3 DNA sequence: TGCAGCGTCGAGTACCAAGCGGGGGGGCCGAGAGAGACCCAGTACTTC.

This chain joins TRBV19 and TRBJ1-5; D is undetermined. This CDR3 is 14 amino acids long. CDR1 is LNHDA, CDR2 SQIVND, per germline (reference sequence). V was cut by 3 bases and J by 4 bases, with 10 bases left in between. CDR3 in DNA: TGTGCCAGTAGTATGGTCCAGGTGAATCAGCCCCAGCATTTT. Translated: CASSMVQVNQPQHF.

The CDR3 here is CASRAQATNTEAFF. The DNA of the CDR3 is TGCGCCAGCAGAGCCCAGGCGACGAACACTGAAGCTTTCTTT. The chain couples TRBV5-1 to TRBJ1-1, with D uncertain. This CDR3 contains 14 residues. From germline, CDR1 is SGHRS and CDR2 YFSETQ. Trimming left V 5 bases short and J 1 base short, with 12 bases between.

This clone was observed a single time. The rearrangement joins TRBV6-5 to TRBJ1-3, with D tentatively TRBD1 (6 bases). V dropped 10 bases and J dropped 4 bases, with 20 bases sitting between them. Germline-derived CDR1 and CDR2 are MNHEY and SVGAGI. The CDR3 length is 15 residues. Written as DNA, the CDR3 is TGTGCCACCTCGACAGGACACCAGGTGGGAAACACCATATATTTT. It is translated as CATSTGHQVGNTIYF.

The V and J genes are TRBV18 and TRBJ1-3, with 7 bases that match TRBD1. V gave up 4 bases and J gave up 1 base; unmatched junction bases: 10. Germline assignment: CDR1 KGHSH and CDR2 LQKENI. The CDR3 length is 17 residues. In nucleotides, the CDR3 is TGTGCCAGCTCACTTCTGGTGTTGACAGGGTCTGGAAACACCATATATTTT. It codes for CASSLLVLTGSGNTIYF.

Comments on this clone: This CDR3 is missing its conserved last phenylalanine or tryptophan, likely due to a read error. The chain is built from TRBV18 and TRBJ1-1; D is possibly TRBD1 (5 bases). CDR3 length: 13 residues. V gave up 5 bases and J gave up 1 base, with 8 bases separating them. The germline V gene has CDR1 KGHSH and CDR2 LQKENI. CDR3 in DNA: TGTGCCAGCTCAGACGACAGGAACACTGAAGCTTTCCTT. Its translation: CASSDDRNTEAFL.

Worth noting for this clone: This specimen includes other DNA sequences encoding the same CDR3. V usage is TRBV6-6 and J usage is TRBJ1-1; D call uncertain. Germline V gene sequence: CDR1 MNHNY, CDR2 SVGAGI (reference sequence). V was pared by 7 bases and J by 5 bases, with 11 bases between. CDR3 length: 12 residues. CDR3 amino acids: CASTELGTEAFF. For the CDR3, the DNA is TGTGCCAGCACCGAACTAGGGACTGAAGCTTTCTTT.

This clone came up a few times. The chain joins TRBV25-1 to TRBJ1-6; D gene uncertain. The CDR3 length is 15 residues. Germline-derived CDR1 and CDR2 are MGHDK and SYGVNS. Trimming shortened V by 4 bases and J by 6 bases, and 13 bases separated the two germline ends. This CDR3 is CASSVGSWSNSPLHF. As DNA, the CDR3 is TGTGCCAGCAGTGTAGGGAGTTGGAGTAATTCACCCCTCCACTTT.

The genes are TRBV9 and TRBJ2-3; TRBD1 aligns across 10 bases. The CDR3 has 15 amino acids. Trimming removed 4 bases from V and 3 bases from J; junction bases left unmatched: 5. Per the germline V gene, CDR1 is SGDLS and CDR2 is YYNGEE. The CDR3 reads CASSYGTGATDTQYF. DNA of the CDR3: TGTGCCAGCAGCTACGGGACAGGGGCGACAGATACGCAGTATTTT.

This clone was counted a single time. The chain employs TRBV2 and TRBJ1-1; weak D call: TRBD1 (6 bases). Germline values: CDR1 SNHLY, CDR2 FYNNEI. CDR3 length: 14 amino acids. Trimming removed 5 bases at V and 3 bases at J, with 13 bases between. CDR3 coding DNA: TGTGCCAGCAGTTGGGGGGGGGCGTACACTGAAGCTTTCTTT. Translation gives CASSWGGAYTEAFF.

The chain links TRBV6-4 to TRBJ1-1; D uncertain. V lost 2 bases and J lost 1, with 8 bases in between. The CDR3 spans 14 residues. Per germline, CDR1 MRHNA and CDR2 SNTAGT. The CDR3 region has the DNA TGTGCCAGCAGTGACAGCCCTGGGAACACTGAAGCTTTCTTT. Its protein product is CASSDSPGNTEAFF.

The chain uses TRBV7-6 and TRBJ1-1, with TRBD1 matching 9 bases. Unmatched junction bases numbered 10, after V lost 5 bases and J lost 0 bases. Germline-derived CDR1 and CDR2 are SGHVS and FNYEAQ. The CDR3 contains 17 residues. CDR3 amino acids: CASSPQGARLLNTEAFF. DNA of the CDR3: TGTGCCAGCAGCCCACAGGGGGCAAGGCTCCTGAACACTGAAGCTTTCTTT.

The chain is built from TRBV27 and TRBJ1-5; the D gene is possibly TRBD1 (6 bases). CDR1 and CDR2 from the germline V gene are MNHEY and SMNVEV (reference sequence). The CDR3 consists of 16 residues. The germline V and J ends were trimmed by 0 bases and 6 bases, with 15 bases remaining between them. The CDR3 sequence: CASSLSTTGSGQPQHF. Written as DNA, the CDR3 is TGTGCCAGCAGTTTATCAACTACAGGGTCGGGTCAGCCCCAGCATTTT.

The rearrangement joins TRBV7-9 to TRBJ2-1; a weak D match, TRBD1 (5 bases). The CDR3 has 12 residues. Trimming took off 3 bases at V and 7 bases at J, with 7 bases between the two ends. From germline, CDR1 is SEHNR and CDR2 FQNEAQ (reference sequence). As DNA, the CDR3 is TGTGCCAGCAGCTTTCGACAGAATGAGCAGTTCTTC. It is translated as CASSFRQNEQFF. The whole variable domain, filled in from reference TRBV7-9 and TRBJ2-1, reads DTGVSQNPRHKITKRGQNVTFRCDPISEHNRLYWYRQTLGQGPEFLTYFQNEAQLEKSRLLSDRFSAERPKGSFSTLEIQRTEQGDSAMYLCASSFRQNEQFFGPGTRLTVL.

This clone was seen only once. The chain is built from TRBV27 and TRBJ1-2; TRBD1 matches at 9 bases. The CDR3 runs 14 residues. Trimming took 6 bases from V and 3 from J; bases not matched to a gene: 5. Germline V gene lookup returns CDR1 MNHEY and CDR2 SMNVEV (reference sequence). In DNA, the CDR3 is TGTGCCAGCAGCCTACAGGGGGCGGACTATGGCTACACCTTC. Translating it yields CASSLQGADYGYTF.

This clone was recorded a few times. This chain connects TRBV27 to TRBJ1-1; maybe TRBD1 (5 bases). This CDR3 spans 14 amino acids. Trimming removed 4 bases at V and 0 bases at J, with 9 bases between. CDR1 is MNHEY and CDR2 is SMNVEV in the germline V gene (reference sequence). In DNA, the CDR3 is TGTGCCAGCAGTTCCTGGGGGGTGAACACTGAAGCTTTCTTT. This codes for CASSSWGVNTEAFF.

The chain employs TRBV27 and TRBJ2-3; possibly TRBD2 for D (5 bases). Trimming shortened V by 4 bases and J by 1 base, and 9 bases separated the two germline ends. The CDR3 length is 14 residues. CDR1 MNHEY and CDR2 SMNVEV come from the germline V gene (reference sequence). The CDR3 DNA reads TGTGCCAGCAGTTACTCCGGGGGCACAGATACGCAGTATTTT. This sequence encodes CASSYSGGTDTQYF.

This chain links TRBV6-4 with TRBJ2-1, with 14 nucleotides matching TRBD2. CDR3 length: 17 amino acids. In germline, CDR1 is MRHNA, CDR2 SNTAGT. J gave up 0 bases and V 5 bases, and 3 bases lay outside the gene matches. The CDR3 DNA reads as TGTGCCAGCAGTCGACTAGCGGGGGGGAGCTCCTACAATGAGCAGTTCTTC. It specifies CASSRLAGGSSYNEQFF.

This clone was recorded only once. The chain couples TRBV4-1 to TRBJ2-1; 13 nucleotides agree with TRBD2. CDR3 length equals 15 residues. Germline CDR1 MGHRA, CDR2 YSYEKL. J gave up 10 bases and V 4 bases, and 7 bases lay outside the gene matches. CDR3 sequence (DNA): TGCGCCAGCAGCCGCGGACTAGCGGGGGAAAAAGAGCAGTTCTTC. Its translation is CASSRGLAGEKEQFF.

This chain links TRBV6-5 with TRBJ1-2; 8 bases are shared with TRBD1. The J segment lost 4 bases and the V segment lost 5 bases, leaving 6 bases of the junction unmatched. The germline gives CDR1 MNHEY, CDR2 SVGAGI. The CDR3 covers 14 residues. The CDR3 DNA follows: TGTGCCAGCAGTCAGGGGGCTCTTACCTATGGCTACACCTTC. This translates into CASSQGALTYGYTF.

J is TRBJ2-3 and V is TRBV2; D may be TRBD2 (5 bases). Trimming shortened V by 6 bases and J by 3 bases, and 10 bases separated the two germline ends. Germline CDR1 reads SNHLY; CDR2 reads FYNNEI. The CDR3 consists of 13 residues. CDR3 in DNA: TGTGCCAGCAGGGCCCGGGGTACAGATACGCAGTATTTT. This encodes CASRARGTDTQYF.

The sample holds a few counts of this clone. The chain uses TRBV5-6 and TRBJ2-1; 9 nucleotides line up with TRBD2. This CDR3 contains 16 residues. J was trimmed by 9 bases and V by 0 bases; bases with no gene match: 10. Germline V lookup: CDR1 SGHDT, CDR2 YYEEEE. The CDR3 nucleotides read TGTGCCAGCAGCTTGGGGGCGGGACTAGCTTTGATTGAGCAGTTCTTC. It codes for CASSLGAGLALIEQFF.

V gene TRBV4-3 combines with J gene TRBJ1-1, with D maybe TRBD1 (5 bases). The CDR3 has 18 residues. CDR1 LGHNA and CDR2 YSLEER come from the germline V gene. V lost 1 base and J 1 base, leaving 19 bases between the germline ends. The CDR3 region is CASSQVGGGSITNTEAFF. The CDR3 DNA sequence: TGCGCCAGCAGCCAAGTCGGGGGAGGCTCCATAACGAACACTGAAGCTTTCTTT.